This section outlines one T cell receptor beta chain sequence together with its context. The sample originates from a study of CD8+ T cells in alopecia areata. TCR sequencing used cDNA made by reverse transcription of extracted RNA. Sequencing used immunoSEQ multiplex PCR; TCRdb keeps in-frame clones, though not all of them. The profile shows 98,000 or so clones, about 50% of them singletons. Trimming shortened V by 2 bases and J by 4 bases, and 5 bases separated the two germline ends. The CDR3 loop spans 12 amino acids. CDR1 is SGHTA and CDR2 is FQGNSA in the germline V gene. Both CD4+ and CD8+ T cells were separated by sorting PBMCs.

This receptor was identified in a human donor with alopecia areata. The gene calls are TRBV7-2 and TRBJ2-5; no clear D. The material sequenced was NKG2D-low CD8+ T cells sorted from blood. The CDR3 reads CASSLLGETQYF. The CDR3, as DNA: TGTGCCAGCAGCTTACTGGGAGAGACCCAGTACTTC.